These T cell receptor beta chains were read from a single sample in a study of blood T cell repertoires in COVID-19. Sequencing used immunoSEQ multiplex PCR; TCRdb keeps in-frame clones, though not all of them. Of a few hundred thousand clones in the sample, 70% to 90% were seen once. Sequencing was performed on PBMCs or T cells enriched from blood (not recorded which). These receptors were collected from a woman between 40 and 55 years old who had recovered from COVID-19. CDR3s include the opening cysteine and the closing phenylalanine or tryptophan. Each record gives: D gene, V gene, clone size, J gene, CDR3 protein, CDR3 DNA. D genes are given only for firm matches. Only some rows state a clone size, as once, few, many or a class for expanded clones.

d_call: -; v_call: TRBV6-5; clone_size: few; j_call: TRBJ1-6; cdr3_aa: CASSQGYNSPLHF; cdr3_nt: TGTGCCAGCTCCCAGGGTTATAATTCACCCCTCCACTTT
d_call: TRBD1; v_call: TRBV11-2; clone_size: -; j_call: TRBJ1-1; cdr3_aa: CASSSRDRGLEGAFF; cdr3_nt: TGTGCCAGCAGCTCCCGGGACAGGGGCTTAGAGGGGGCTTTCTTT
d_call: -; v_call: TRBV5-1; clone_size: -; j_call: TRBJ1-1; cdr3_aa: CASSLDGGTEAFF; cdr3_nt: TGCGCCAGCAGCTTGGACGGGGGCACTGAAGCTTTCTTT
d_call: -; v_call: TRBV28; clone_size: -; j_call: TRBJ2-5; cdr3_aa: CASSYITSPRFPQYF; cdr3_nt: TGTGCCAGCAGCTACATAACTAGCCCCCGTTTCCCCCAGTACTTC
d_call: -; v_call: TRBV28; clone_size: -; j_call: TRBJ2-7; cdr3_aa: CASRSGTPYEQYF; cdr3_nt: TGTGCCAGCCGATCAGGGACTCCCTACGAGCAGTACTTC
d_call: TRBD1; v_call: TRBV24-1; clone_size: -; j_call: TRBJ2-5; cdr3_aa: CATSDSDRGGETQYF; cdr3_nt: TGTGCCACCAGTGACTCGGACAGGGGAGGAGAGACCCAGTACTTC
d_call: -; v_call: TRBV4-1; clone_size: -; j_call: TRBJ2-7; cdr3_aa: CASSQGGGPSYEQYF; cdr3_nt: TGCGCCAGCAGCCAAGGTGGCGGGCCGAGTTACGAGCAGTACTTC
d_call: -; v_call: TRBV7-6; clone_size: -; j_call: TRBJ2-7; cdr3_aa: CASSLAGDFSYEQYF; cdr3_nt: TGTGCCAGCAGCTTAGCGGGAGATTTTTCCTACGAGCAGTACTTC
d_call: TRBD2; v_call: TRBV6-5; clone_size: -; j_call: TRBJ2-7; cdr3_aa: CASSLSGRAYEQYF; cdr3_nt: TGTGCCAGCAGCCTTAGCGGGAGGGCCTACGAGCAGTACTTC
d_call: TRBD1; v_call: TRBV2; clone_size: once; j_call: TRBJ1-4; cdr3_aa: CASSEAGTGGAGEKLFF; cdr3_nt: TGTGCCAGCAGTGAAGCTGGTACAGGGGGCGCGGGAGAAAAACTGTTTTTT
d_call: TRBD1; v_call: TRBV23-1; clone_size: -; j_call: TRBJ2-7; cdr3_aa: CASSQSQGFEQYF; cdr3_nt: TGCGCCAGCAGTCAATCACAGGGGTTCGAGCAGTACTTC
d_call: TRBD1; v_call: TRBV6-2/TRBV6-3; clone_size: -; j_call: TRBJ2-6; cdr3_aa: CASSYSFGTGGTISGANVLTF; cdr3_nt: TGTGCCAGCAGTTACTCGTTTGGGACAGGGGGCACGATCTCTGGGGCCAACGTCCTGACTTTC
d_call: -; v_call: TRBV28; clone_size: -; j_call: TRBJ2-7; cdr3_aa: CASSPDSYSYEQYF; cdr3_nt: TGTGCCAGCAGTCCGGACTCTTACTCCTACGAGCAGTACTTC
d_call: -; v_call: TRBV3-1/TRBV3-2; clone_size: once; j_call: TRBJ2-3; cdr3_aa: CASSQDGTGDTDTQYF; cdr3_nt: TGTGCCAGCAGCCAAGACGGGACTGGGGACACAGATACGCAGTATTTT
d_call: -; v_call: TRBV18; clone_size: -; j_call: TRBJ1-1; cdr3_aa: CASSPRGWTEAFF; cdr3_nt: TGTGCCAGCTCACCTCGAGGGTGGACTGAAGCTTTCTTT
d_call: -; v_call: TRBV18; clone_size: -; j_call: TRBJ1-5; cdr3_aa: CASSPGVVNQPQHF; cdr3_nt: TGTGCCAGCTCACCAGGAGTTGTCAATCAGCCCCAGCATTTT